These 14 T cell receptor beta chains came from one sample sequenced in a study of Graves' ophthalmopathy and Graves' hyperthyroidism (dated by TCRdb to 2017 to 2018). The instrument given in TCRdb is Illumina HiSeq 2000. For repertoire sequencing, TCR beta CDR3 regions were amplified from RNA transcripts. The first round was an RT-PCR using HTBI primers with the Qiagen OneStep RT-PCR kit, and this first round was followed by a second-round multiplex PCR, then size selection and purification. TCRdb trimmed public reads at Q25 via fastp, called clones via MiXCR and kept in-frame beta chains. Duplicate CDR3 protein sequences are folded into a single record with the most common DNA and genes. For this sample there are approximately 640,000 distinct CDR3 sequences; about 38% appear just once. In total, the top ten clones hold more than 3% of the sample. Sequencing was done on a sample of peripheral blood. Receptor source: an adult man with Graves' ophthalmopathy.

This clonotype was recorded at least ten times. This sequence joins TRBV11-3 and TRBJ2-7; D not certain. Germline assignment: CDR1 SGHNT and CDR2 YENEEA. V was pared by 5 bases and J by 2 bases, with 10 bases between. This CDR3 contains 13 residues. This chain's CDR3 is CASSSPETYEQYF. The DNA for the CDR3 is TGTGCCAGCAGCAGCCCAGAGACCTACGAGCAGTACTTC.

This clonotype has more than one count but fewer than ten. V usage is TRBV2 and J usage is TRBJ1-2; TRBD1 aligns across 7 bases. Trimming took 6 bases from V and 7 from J; bases not matched to a gene: 8. Germline CDR1 and CDR2: SNHLY and FYNNEI. The CDR3 has 13 amino acids. CDR3 in DNA: TGTGCCAGCAGGGGGACAGCGATCGGTGGCTACACCTTC. Translating it yields CASRGTAIGGYTF.

This clonotype was recorded at least ten times. The chain combines TRBV19 with TRBJ1-1; possibly TRBD1 for D (6 bases). Trimming took 0 bases from V and 10 from J, leaving 9 bases between them. The germline CDR1 and CDR2 sequences are LNHDA and SQIVND (reference sequence). The CDR3 consists of 12 residues. The CDR3 region has the DNA TGTGCCAGTAGTATAGAAGGGGGAAGAGCTTTCTTT. Its translation is CASSIEGGRAFF.

This chain uses TRBV2 with TRBJ2-7, with no clear D. The germline gives CDR1 SNHLY, CDR2 FYNNEI. The CDR3 length is 11 residues. V was shortened by 7 bases and J by 4 bases, with 8 bases between the two germline ends. The chain's CDR3 is CASKDGYEQYF. As DNA, the CDR3 is TGTGCCAGCAAGGACGGTTACGAGCAGTACTTC. Full variable domain (missing parts from reference TRBV2 and TRBJ2-7): EPEVTQTPSHQVTQMGQEVILRCVPISNHLYFYWYRQILGQKVEFLVSFYNNEISEKSEIFDDQFSVERPDGSNFTLKIRSTKLEDSAMYFCASKDGYEQYFGPGTRLTVT.

V usage is TRBV25-1 and J usage is TRBJ1-6, with 7 bases that match TRBD1. This CDR3 is 14 amino acids long. Germline CDR1 is MGHDK and CDR2 is SYGVNS. V shed 5 bases and J 7 bases; nucleotides not matched to a gene: 5. This chain's CDR3 is CASSSPGQNSPLHF. CDR3 coding DNA: TGTGCCAGCAGTTCCCCGGGACAGAATTCACCCCTCCACTTT.

Comment on this clonotype: A much larger clone sits a single nucleotide away, making a read error possible. The chain links TRBV19 to TRBJ1-6, with D maybe TRBD1 (5 bases). This CDR3 region has 14 residues. V lost 4 bases and J 8 bases, leaving 12 bases between the germline ends. CDR1 and CDR2 from the germline V gene are LNHDA and SQIVND (reference sequence). This chain's CDR3 is CASSTDGGYSPLHF. CDR3 bases: TGTGCCAGTAGTACAGACGGGGGTTATTCACCCCTCCACTTT.

The chain combines TRBV6-6 with TRBJ1-1; perhaps TRBD1 as D (5 bases). The CDR3 covers 15 residues. Trimming pared 2 bases from V and 0 bases from J, leaving 10 bases between. The germline V gene encodes CDR1 MNHNY and CDR2 SVGAGI (reference sequence). This chain's CDR3 is CASSYGGVMNTEAFF. The DNA of the CDR3 is TGTGCCAGCAGTTACGGGGGGGTTATGAACACTGAAGCTTTCTTT.

Remarks on this clonotype: A much larger clone differs from this one at a single base, so this may be a read error. V is TRBV2 and J is TRBJ2-7; 14 bases are a match to TRBD2. Germline trimming cut 5 bases from V and 4 bases from J; bases unmatched to any gene: 7. The CDR3 sequence is 16 residues long. Germline CDR1 SNHLY, CDR2 FYNNEI. This CDR3 is CASSPGTSGSPYEQYF. CDR3 sequence (DNA): TGTGCCAGCAGTCCCGGGACTAGCGGGAGTCCGTACGAGCAGTACTTC.

This chain joins TRBV6-4 and TRBJ1-2; 9 nucleotides line up with TRBD1. CDR3 size: 15 residues. V dropped 4 bases and J dropped 7; count of bases not matched to a gene: 10. CDR1 and CDR2 from the germline V gene are MRHNA and SNTAGT. CDR3 protein: CASSAPGQGMVGYTF. For the CDR3, the DNA is TGTGCCAGCAGTGCTCCGGGACAGGGAATGGTTGGCTACACCTTC.

This clonotype came up many times. The chain links TRBV6-4 to TRBJ1-6; 8 positions match TRBD1. CDR3 length: 13 residues. Germline lookup yields CDR1 MRHNA and CDR2 SNTAGT. V lost 8 bases, J lost 8 bases, and 5 bases stayed unmatched. For the CDR3, the DNA is TGTGCCAGCGCACAGGGGGAGCATTCACCCCTCCACTTT. Translated: CASAQGEHSPLHF.

This clonotype has a count of ten or more. The V gene is TRBV7-9, the J gene TRBJ2-7, with 9 bases lining up with TRBD2. V lost 5 bases to trimming and J lost 3 bases; unmatched junction nucleotides: 14. Germline V gene lookup returns CDR1 SEHNR and CDR2 FQNEAQ (reference sequence). This CDR3 contains 17 residues. The CDR3 spells CASSPWATGTSNYEQYF. CDR3 nucleotide sequence: TGTGCCAGCAGCCCCTGGGCAACCGGGACTAGCAACTACGAGCAGTACTTC.

This chain joins TRBV29-1 and TRBJ1-2; 7 positions match TRBD1. This CDR3 is built from 15 residues. Germline assignment: CDR1 SQVTM and CDR2 ANQGSEA. V dropped 6 bases and J dropped 4; count of bases not matched to a gene: 14. CDR3 coding DNA: TGCAGCGTGACAGGGTACAGGCAGCCCCTCTATGGCTACACCTTC. Its translation is CSVTGYRQPLYGYTF.

There are many counts of this clonotype. This rearrangement joins TRBV15 to TRBJ2-7; D is ambiguous. Per germline, CDR1 LNHNV and CDR2 YYDKDF (reference sequence). The CDR3 is made up of 13 amino acids. Trimming took off 5 bases at V and 3 bases at J, with 11 bases between the two ends. For the CDR3, the DNA is TGTGCCACCAGCGGCGAGCTGGGCTACGAGCAGTACTTC. This codes for CATSGELGYEQYF.

The V gene is TRBV20-1, the J gene TRBJ1-5; TRBD1 matches 10 bases. The CDR3 is 14 residues long. Germline values: CDR1 DFQATT, CDR2 SNEGSKA (reference sequence). Losses at the gene ends were 5 bases for V and 6 bases for J; bases not matched to a gene: 7. In DNA form, the CDR3 reads TGCAGTGCTCCCGGGACAGGGGTTACTCAGCCCCAGCATTTT. This encodes CSAPGTGVTQPQHF.